This entry lists 17 T cell receptor beta chains sequenced from one sample in a study of blood T cells in healthy people across ages. Combining a sample-barcoded 5' primer with a J-beta primer mix, a second PCR ran for 7 to 11 cycles. TCRdb re-called the 5' RACE reads with MiXCR, one entry per CDR3 protein. The sample lists about 1.6 million distinct CDR3 sequences, around 35% occurring once. The specimen sequenced was blood. These TCRs come from a woman between 25 and 40 years old in good health.

As for this clonotype: A much bigger clone sits one base away, suggesting this may be a read error. The chain is built from TRBV9 and TRBJ2-3; D remains ambiguous. V lost 0 bases and J 2 bases, leaving 10 bases between the germline ends. In germline, CDR1 is SGDLS, CDR2 YYNGEE. The CDR3 is 15 amino acids. CDR3 sequence reads: CASSVGTTTTDTQYF. CDR3 bases: TGTGCCAGCAGCGTAGGGACGACAACCACAGATACGCAGTATTTT.

A note on this clonotype: A read error is possible here, since a much larger clone lies one base away. The rearrangement links TRBV3-1 to TRBJ2-5; TRBD2 matches 8 bases. The length of the CDR3 is 14 residues. Looked up from germline, CDR1 is LGHDT and CDR2 is YNNKEL (reference sequence). The ends lost 8 bases at V and 5 bases at J; junction bases unmatched: 10. CDR3 coding DNA: TGTGCCAGCCTGATGCCGGGAGGGCTGGAGACCCAGTACTTC. Residues: CASLMPGGLETQYF.

This clonotype was picked up a small number of times. This rearrangement joins TRBV5-6 to TRBJ2-5, with 10 bases matching TRBD1. Trimming removed 1 base from V and 4 bases from J; junction bases left unmatched: 16. CDR1 and CDR2 (germline): SGHDT, YYEEEE. The CDR3 is 19 amino acids. The CDR3 is CASSLPTNKTGGPRETQYF. The CDR3 DNA sequence: TGTGCCAGCAGCTTGCCCACGAACAAGACAGGGGGCCCCCGAGAGACCCAGTACTTC. The entire variable domain, with the rest obtained from reference TRBV5-6 and TRBJ2-5, is as follows: DAGVTQSPTHLIKTRGQQVTLRCSPKSGHDTVSWYQQALGQGPQFIFQYYEEEERQRGNFPDRFSGHQFPNYSSELNVNALLLGDSALYLCASSLPTNKTGGPRETQYFGPGTRLLVL.

This clonotype was detected a few times. The chain has TRBV5-1 and TRBJ2-5, with 7 positions matching TRBD1. J gave up 3 bases and V 8 bases, and 10 bases lay outside the gene matches. The germline gives CDR1 SGHRS, CDR2 YFSETQ. The CDR3 has 14 residues. CDR3 coding DNA: TGCGCCAGTAGGTCCGGGACAGTAGAAGAGACCCAGTACTTC. It encodes CASRSGTVEETQYF.

The chain recombines TRBV6-5 with TRBJ1-2, with D uncertain. V lost 1 base to trimming and J lost 4 bases, with 16 bases between them. The CDR3 loop spans 16 amino acids. CDR1 and CDR2 from the germline V gene are MNHEY and SVGAGI. The CDR3 loop is CASSYFGFGVGYGYTF. CDR3 in DNA: TGTGCCAGCAGTTACTTCGGGTTCGGGGTGGGCTATGGCTACACCTTC.

The CDR3, as DNA: TGTGCCAGCAGTCCCGGCGGGGTAGGATCACCCCTCCACTTT. Its translation is CASSPGGVGSPLHF. This chain joins TRBV28 and TRBJ1-6; no firm D call. V lost 5 bases and J lost 10, with 15 bases in between. The CDR3 loop spans 14 amino acids. Germline-derived CDR1 and CDR2 are MDHEN and SYDVKM.

The table lists this clonotype with many counts. The rearrangement uses TRBV27 and TRBJ1-2, with D possibly TRBD1 on 5 matching bases. The germline V gene has CDR1 MNHEY and CDR2 SMNVEV (reference sequence). This CDR3 is 14 amino acids long. The V and J ends lost 8 bases and 10 bases respectively, with 23 bases between them. CDR3 sequence reads: CASSLGGADIIYTF. CDR3 sequence (DNA): TGTGCCAGCTCCCTGGGAGGGGCCGACATTATCTACACCTTC.

Concerning this clonotype: The junction shows a germline mismatch at one end, possibly a read error. V is TRBV15 and J is TRBJ2-1; 8 bases fit TRBD2. Germline-derived CDR1 and CDR2 are LNHNV and YYDKDF (reference sequence). The CDR3 totals 14 residues. The CDR3 loop is CASSSSGDGNEQFF. In DNA, the CDR3 is TGTGCCTCCAGCAGTAGCGGGGACGGGAATGAGCAGTTCTTC.

The V gene is TRBV9, the J gene TRBJ2-5; D not certain. The J call may be incorrect, as the DNA end agrees better with TRBJ2-7. The CDR3 totals 14 residues. The V gene's germline CDR1 is SGDLS and CDR2 YYNGEE. In DNA, the CDR3 is TGTGCCAGCAGCGTAGCTTTGGGGACCTACGAGCAGTACTTC. It specifies CASSVALGTYEQYF.

This rearrangement joins TRBV10-3 to TRBJ1-1; D gene unclear. This CDR3 is 16 amino acids long. V was shortened by 0 bases and J by 1 base, with 12 bases between the two germline ends. Germline values: CDR1 ENHRY, CDR2 SYGVKD. CDR3 region: CAISESPWDTNTEAFF. CDR3 sequence (DNA): TGTGCCATCAGTGAGTCGCCGTGGGATACGAACACTGAAGCTTTCTTT.

The chain uses TRBV9 and TRBJ2-5; the D is unclear. V was shortened by 0 bases and J by 3 bases, with 9 bases between the two germline ends. The CDR3 has 14 residues. Germline CDR1 and CDR2: SGDLS and YYNGEE. In nucleotides, the CDR3 is TGTGCCAGCAGCGTAGGGTCGGATAAAGAGACCCAGTACTTC. Translating gives CASSVGSDKETQYF. The full variable domain, rest sourced from reference TRBV9 and TRBJ2-5, is DSGVTQTPKHLITATGQRVTLRCSPRSGDLSVYWYQQSLDQGLQFLIQYYNGEERAKGNILERFSAQQFPDLHSELNLSSLELGDSALYFCASSVGSDKETQYFGPGTRLLVL.

The sample holds a few counts of this clonotype. V gene TRBV12-5 combines with J gene TRBJ2-6, with 7 bases fitting TRBD1. Germline V lookup: CDR1 LGHNT, CDR2 FRNRAP. The CDR3 has 18 residues. Trimming took 2 bases from V and 0 from J; bases not matched to a gene: 7. The CDR3 is CASGLMTGLFSGANVLTF. CDR3 nucleotides: TGTGCTAGTGGTTTGATGACAGGGCTCTTCTCTGGGGCCAACGTCCTGACTTTC.

In this sample, this clonotype turned up many times. The rearrangement joins TRBV29-1 to TRBJ2-7; D call uncertain. The CDR3 extends over 12 amino acids. Germline CDR1 and CDR2: SQVTM and ANQGSEA. V lost 5 bases, J lost 5 bases, and 13 bases lay in between. CDR3 bases: TGCAGCGTTTCAACGACGGTAAACGAGCAGTACTTC. This translates into CSVSTTVNEQYF.

This clonotype was picked up a small number of times. This chain connects TRBV18 to TRBJ1-2; 7 bases are shared with TRBD1. The V gene's germline CDR1 is KGHSH and CDR2 LQKENI. With 4 bases clipped from V and 2 bases from J, the junction kept 4 bases outside the gene matches. This CDR3 contains 14 residues. The CDR3 nucleotides are TGTGCCAGCTCACGAGAGGGACAGAACTATGGCTACACCTTC. Translation: CASSREGQNYGYTF. The full variable domain, in which reference TRBV18 and TRBJ1-2 provide the parts outside the CDR3, is NAGVMQNPRHLVRRRGQEARLRCSPMKGHSHVYWYRQLPEEGLKFMVYLQKENIIDESGMPKERFSAEFPKEGPSILRIQQVVRGDSAAYFCASSREGQNYGYTFGSGTRLTVV.

The CDR3 spells CASSHDLGLAPDTQYF. The CDR3 bases are TGTGCCAGCAGCCACGACTTGGGACTTGCCCCAGATACGCAGTATTTT. The chain recombines TRBV4-2 with TRBJ2-3; TRBD2 is a possible D gene (6 bases). The CDR3 consists of 16 residues. V was trimmed by 3 bases and J by 4 bases, leaving 17 bases between them. Germline lookup yields CDR1 LGHNA and CDR2 YNFKEQ.

This clonotype was observed a few times. The chain uses TRBV5-1 and TRBJ1-2; possible D gene TRBD1, 5 bases. Germline assignment: CDR1 SGHRS and CDR2 YFSETQ. The CDR3 sequence is 14 residues long. V was cut by 7 bases and J by 5 bases, with 18 bases left in between. CDR3 DNA sequence: TGCGCCAGCCTGGAGGGGCCGTCCTATTATGGCTACACCTTC. Amino acids: CASLEGPSYYGYTF.

The chain employs TRBV5-1 and TRBJ2-3; D is unclear. The CDR3 runs 18 residues. V lost 0 bases, J lost 0 bases, and 17 bases lay in between. Germline-derived CDR1 and CDR2 are SGHRS and YFSETQ. The CDR3 nucleotides read TGCGCCAGCAGCTTGGACCCAGGCTCGCATTCTAGCACAGATACGCAGTATTTT. Protein sequence: CASSLDPGSHSSTDTQYF.